This is a list of T cell receptor beta chains from one sample in a study of blood T cell repertoires in COVID-19. The repertoire was sequenced with immunoSEQ multiplex PCR; TCRdb's copy has only in-frame clones and lacks some. The sample contains 250,000 to 350,000 clones, 70% to 90% of which appear only once. The sequenced sample was PBMCs or T cells enriched from blood (not recorded which). Receptors originate from a woman aged 25 to 39 who had recovered from COVID-19. CDR3s include the opening cysteine and the closing phenylalanine or tryptophan. The D gene is left open where the match is weak. Not every row has a clone size; where given, it reads once, few, many or a size class.

few	TRBJ1-2	TRBV7-9	-	CASSLVGGVGYTF	TGTGCCAGCAGCTTAGTAGGGGGGGTCGGCTACACCTTC
-	TRBJ1-1	TRBV13	TRBD1	CASSPAGTGGFTEAFF	TGTGCCAGCAGCCCCGCCGGGACAGGGGGATTTACTGAAGCTTTCTTT
once	TRBJ2-6	TRBV6-5	-	CASRRYSGANVLTF	TGTGCCAGCAGGCGTTACTCTGGGGCCAACGTCCTGACTTTC
-	TRBJ1-4	TRBV30	-	CAWSVIRGTNEKLFF	TGTGCCTGGAGTGTAATCCGGGGGACTAATGAAAAACTGTTTTTT
-	TRBJ1-4	TRBV4-3	-	CASSQDPGPGSGATNEKLFF	TGCGCCAGCAGCCAAGATCCAGGACCGGGATCGGGGGCAACTAATGAAAAACTGTTTTTT
-	TRBJ1-3	TRBV3-1/TRBV3-2	-	CASSQDRGAGYGNTIYF	TGTGCCAGCAGCCAAGATAGGGGAGCGGGGTATGGAAACACCATATATTTT
-	TRBJ2-2	TRBV2	TRBD2	CASRTSPGELFF	TGTGCCAGCAGGACTAGCCCCGGGGAGCTGTTTTTT
-	TRBJ1-4	TRBV9	-	CASSRGEKLFF	TGTGCCAGCAGCAGGGGTGAAAAACTGTTTTTT
once	TRBJ1-5	TRBV4-1	-	CASSQVVNSKPQHF	TGCGCCAGCAGCCAAGTAGTCAATTCGAAGCCCCAGCATTTT
-	TRBJ1-5	TRBV21-1	-	CASSHVGGHQPQHF	TGTGCCAGCAGCCATGTAGGGGGTCATCAGCCCCAGCATTTT
-	TRBJ2-7	TRBV5-1	TRBD2	CASSFISGGYEQYF	TGCGCCAGCAGCTTCATTAGCGGGGGTTACGAGCAGTACTTC
-	TRBJ1-2	TRBV6-5	TRBD1	CASRVDRGDGYTF	TGTGCCAGCAGGGTTGACAGGGGGGATGGCTACACCTTC
-	TRBJ2-1	TRBV10-1	TRBD2	CASSVSGGPYNEQFF	TGCGCCAGCAGTGTTAGCGGGGGACCCTACAATGAGCAGTTCTTC
-	TRBJ1-5	TRBV4-1	-	CASSQIKGLGQPQHF	TGCGCCAGCAGCCAAATAAAGGGGTTGGGTCAGCCCCAGCATTTT
-	TRBJ2-7	TRBV6-5	-	CASRGARNYEQYF	TGTGCCAGCAGGGGGGCCCGGAACTACGAGCAGTACTTC
-	TRBJ2-5	TRBV30	TRBD2	CAWSVKASGGYETQYF	TGTGCCTGGAGTGTTAAAGCTAGCGGGGGTTATGAGACCCAGTACTTC
once	TRBJ1-1	TRBV10-3	TRBD1	CAISSETGSEAFF	TGTGCCATCAGCTCCGAGACAGGGTCTGAAGCTTTCTTT
once	TRBJ1-2	TRBV27	TRBD1	CASSRQADRAHYGYTF	TGTGCCAGCAGCCGCCAGGCCGACAGGGCCCACTATGGCTACACCTTC
-	TRBJ2-5	TRBV9	TRBD2	CASSVAPTSGTEETQYF	TGTGCCAGCAGCGTAGCCCCGACTAGCGGAACGGAAGAGACCCAGTACTTC
-	TRBJ1-5	TRBV6-2/TRBV6-3	TRBD1	CASSYAGTGNQPQHF	TGTGCCAGCAGTTACGCTGGGACAGGCAATCAGCCCCAGCATTTT
-	TRBJ2-1	TRBV2	TRBD2	CASSGLAGGDNEQFF	TGTGCCAGCAGTGGACTAGCGGGGGGGGACAATGAGCAGTTCTTC
-	TRBJ2-4	TRBV27	TRBD1	CASSLTGGSSKNIQYF	TGTGCTAGCAGTTTAACAGGGGGCTCGTCCAAAAACATTCAGTACTTC
-	TRBJ1-3	TRBV5-1	-	CASSDPGAGNTIYF	TGCGCCAGCAGCGATCCCGGAGCGGGAAACACCATATATTTT
-	TRBJ2-3	TRBV4-2	TRBD2	CASSQGLAAKTDTQYF	TGTGCCAGCAGCCAAGGGCTAGCGGCCAAGACAGATACGCAGTATTTT
-	TRBJ2-1	TRBV19	-	CASSIATGPYNEQFF	TGTGCCAGTAGTATAGCTACAGGACCCTACAATGAGCAGTTCTTC
-	TRBJ2-2	TRBV6-5	-	CASTQDRRNTGELFF	TGTGCCAGCACCCAAGACAGGCGTAACACCGGGGAGCTGTTTTTT
-	TRBJ2-5	TRBV19	TRBD2	CASSPRTSQVWETQYF	TGTGCCAGTAGTCCCCGGACTAGTCAAGTATGGGAGACCCAGTACTTC
-	TRBJ1-1	TRBV30	TRBD1	CAWTRQGTGTEAFF	TGTGCCTGGACCCGACAGGGGACGGGCACTGAAGCTTTCTTT
-	TRBJ1-5	TRBV5-5	-	CASSLLGQSGGNQPQHF	TGTGCCAGCAGCTTGTTGGGGCAATCAGGCGGCAATCAGCCCCAGCATTTT
-	TRBJ2-1	TRBV11-3	-	CASSLGANNEQFF	TGTGCCAGCAGCTTAGGGGCCAACAATGAGCAGTTCTTC
-	TRBJ2-2	TRBV7-9	-	CASSPGQNTGELFF	TGTGCCAGCAGCCCGGGACAGAACACCGGGGAGCTGTTTTTT
-	TRBJ1-2	TRBV6-1	-	CASSDEAGSYGYTF	TGTGCCAGCAGTGACGAAGCAGGTAGCTATGGCTACACCTTC
-	TRBJ2-3	TRBV14	-	CASSQVWGPADTQYF	TGTGCCAGCAGCCAAGTGTGGGGGCCAGCAGATACGCAGTATTTT
-	TRBJ2-7	TRBV27	-	CASSFGDYDEQYF	TGTGCCAGCAGTTTCGGGGATTACGACGAGCAGTACTTC
-	TRBJ1-2	TRBV19	-	CASSIGGANGYTF	TGTGCCAGTAGTATCGGAGGGGCAAATGGCTACACCTTC
-	TRBJ2-7	TRBV7-6	-	CASSLGGPYEQYF	TGTGCCAGCAGCCTGGGGGGTCCGTACGAGCAGTACTTC
once	TRBJ2-7	TRBV7-2	TRBD2	CASSAGTSGGVNF	TGTGCCAGCAGCGCCGGGACTAGCGGGGGGGTAAACTTC
-	TRBJ1-4	TRBV7-8	-	CASSLALIPTATNEKLFF	TGTGCCAGCAGCTTAGCTCTGATCCCGACAGCAACTAATGAAAAACTGTTTTTT
once	TRBJ1-3	TRBV5-1	TRBD1	CASSPQGSGNTIYF	TGCGCCAGCAGCCCACAGGGGTCTGGAAACACCATATATTTT
-	TRBJ1-3	TRBV7-6	TRBD1	CASSRDSTSGNTIYF	TGTGCCAGCAGCAGGGACAGCACCTCTGGAAACACCATATATTTT
-	TRBJ2-1	TRBV7-6	-	CASSFGALGRNEQFF	TGTGCCAGCAGCTTCGGAGCCCTGGGGCGGAATGAGCAGTTCTTC
-	TRBJ2-5	TRBV4-2	TRBD2	CASSQETSGGPWTQYF	TGTGCCAGCAGCCAGGAAACTAGCGGGGGGCCCTGGACCCAGTACTTC
-	TRBJ2-7	TRBV5-1	-	CASSLVASPDYEQYF	TGCGCCAGCAGCTTGGTCGCGTCTCCCGACTACGAGCAGTACTTC
-	TRBJ2-5	TRBV7-2	TRBD1	CASSPGQDNQETQYF	TGTGCCAGCAGCCCCGGACAGGACAACCAAGAGACCCAGTACTTC
-	TRBJ2-4	TRBV6-5	-	CASSPSAKNIQYF	TGTGCCAGCAGCCCGTCTGCCAAAAACATTCAGTACTTC
-	TRBJ1-3	TRBV5-1	TRBD1	CASSFQTPPGGSGNTIYF	TGCGCCAGCAGCTTCCAAACCCCACCAGGGGGTTCTGGAAACACCATATATTTT
-	TRBJ2-7	TRBV6-5	TRBD1	CASSPSGTGAYEQYF	TGTGCCAGCAGCCCCTCCGGGACAGGGGCCTACGAGCAGTACTTC
few	TRBJ2-7	TRBV3-1/TRBV3-2	-	CASSQEARNYEQYF	TGTGCCAGCAGCCAAGAGGCCCGAAACTACGAGCAGTACTTC
-	TRBJ2-7	TRBV5-6	TRBD2	CASSRPSGGTSSYEQYF	TGTGCCAGCAGCCGGCCTAGCGGGGGGACCTCCTCCTACGAGCAGTACTTC
-	TRBJ2-7	TRBV2	-	CASNPENYEQYF	TGTGCCAGCAACCCGGAGAACTACGAGCAGTACTTC
few	TRBJ2-6	TRBV4-1	-	CASSQDVGLGVLTF	TGCGCCAGCAGCCAAGATGTAGGCCTAGGCGTCCTGACTTTC
once	TRBJ2-1	TRBV5-1	-	CASSLPGSSYNEQFF	TGCGCCAGCAGCTTGCCGGGATCCTCCTACAATGAGCAGTTCTTC
-	TRBJ1-3	TRBV6-5	-	CASSIGSLSGNTIYF	TGTGCCAGCAGCATCGGGTCTCTTTCGGGAAACACCATATATTTT
-	TRBJ1-2	TRBV5-4	-	CASSFPGGAGYTF	TGTGCCAGCAGCTTCCCCGGCGGGGCTGGCTACACCTTC